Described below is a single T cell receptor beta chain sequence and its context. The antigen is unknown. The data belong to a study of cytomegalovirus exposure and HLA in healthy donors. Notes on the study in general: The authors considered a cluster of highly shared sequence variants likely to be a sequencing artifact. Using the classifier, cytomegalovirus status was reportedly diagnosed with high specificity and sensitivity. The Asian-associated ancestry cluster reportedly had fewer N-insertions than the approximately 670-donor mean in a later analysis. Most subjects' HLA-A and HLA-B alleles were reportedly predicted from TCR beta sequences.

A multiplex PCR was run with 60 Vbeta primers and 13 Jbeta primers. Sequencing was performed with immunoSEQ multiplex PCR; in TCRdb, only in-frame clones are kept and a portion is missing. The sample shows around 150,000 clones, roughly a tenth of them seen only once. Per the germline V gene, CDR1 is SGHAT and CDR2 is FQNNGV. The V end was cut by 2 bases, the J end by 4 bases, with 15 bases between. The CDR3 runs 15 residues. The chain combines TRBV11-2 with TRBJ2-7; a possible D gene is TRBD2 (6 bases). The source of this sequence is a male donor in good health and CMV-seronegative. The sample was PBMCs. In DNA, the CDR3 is TGTGCCAGCAGCTTAAACACGGGGGTGGAGTACGAGCAGTACTTC. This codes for CASSLNTGVEYEQYF.